A single sample gave rise to the 12 T cell receptor beta chains below, sequenced in a study of blood T cell repertoires in COVID-19. Profiled with immunoSEQ multiplex PCR; TCRdb holds only in-frame clones, not every one. Of 140,000 to 150,000 clones in the sample, more than 80% are singletons; the top ten hold roughly 4%. Sequencing was carried out using PBMCs or T cells enriched from blood (not recorded which). The receptor source for this set is a man over 45 who had recovered from COVID-19.

The sample holds a few counts of this clone. The rearrangement links TRBV2 to TRBJ1-2, with 7 nucleotides matching TRBD1. The germline V gene has CDR1 SNHLY and CDR2 FYNNEI. CDR3 length equals 12 residues. The V segment lost 5 bases and the J segment 4 bases; nucleotides outside the gene matches: 1. The CDR3 protein is CASSRDSYGYTF. CDR3 nucleotide sequence: TGTGCCAGCAGTAGGGACAGCTATGGCTACACCTTC.

The J gene is TRBJ2-3, the V gene TRBV19; weak D call: TRBD2 (5 bases). This CDR3 has 16 amino acids. The germline V gene has CDR1 LNHDA and CDR2 SQIVND (reference sequence). Between the trimmed V and J ends, which lost 5 bases and 2 bases, there was a span of 17 bases. CDR3 protein: CASSPRTARSTDTQYF. The CDR3, as DNA: TGTGCCAGTAGTCCGCGGACTGCAAGATCCACAGATACGCAGTATTTT.

This chain joins TRBV12-3 or TRBV12-4 and TRBJ2-3, with D possibly TRBD1 on 5 matching bases. Trimming removed 7 bases at V and 4 bases at J, with 12 bases between. The CDR3 loop spans 13 amino acids. CDR3: CASNGRGADTQYF. The CDR3 DNA is TGTGCCAGCAACGGTAGGGGCGCAGATACGCAGTATTTT.

V and J are TRBV5-1 and TRBJ2-5; 14 nucleotides agree with TRBD2. The germline V gene has CDR1 SGHRS and CDR2 YFSETQ. CDR3 length: 16 residues. The J segment lost 5 bases and the V segment lost 4 bases, leaving 7 bases of the junction unmatched. The CDR3 region is CASSVTGLAGVETQYF. As DNA, the CDR3 is TGCGCCAGCAGCGTCACGGGACTAGCGGGAGTGGAGACCCAGTACTTC.

This rearrangement joins TRBV5-1 to TRBJ2-3; the D is unclear. V gave up 4 bases and J gave up 0 bases, with 12 bases separating them. Germline V gives CDR1 SGHRS, CDR2 YFSETQ. The CDR3 extends over 15 amino acids. CDR3 nucleotide sequence: TGCGCCAGCAGCCCACGATGGGCCAGCACAGATACGCAGTATTTT. Its translation: CASSPRWASTDTQYF.

The chain links TRBV28 to TRBJ2-2; 7 nucleotides agree with TRBD2. Germline V gene data show CDR1 as MDHEN and CDR2 as SYDVKM. V was pared by 2 bases and J by 4 bases, with 4 bases of the junction left unmatched. CDR3 length: 15 residues. The CDR3 DNA is TGTGCCAGCAGTTTAGGACTAGTGGGCACCGGGGAGCTGTTTTTT. Translated: CASSLGLVGTGELFF. The variable domain in full, with the rest retrieved from reference TRBV28 and TRBJ2-2, is DVKVTQSSRYLVKRTGEKVFLECVQDMDHENMFWYRQDPGLGLRLIYFSYDVKMKEKGDIPEGYSVSREKKERFSLILESASTNQTSMYLCASSLGLVGTGELFFGEGSRLTVL.

V is TRBV19 and J is TRBJ2-1; 15 bases map to TRBD2. CDR1 is LNHDA, CDR2 SQIVND, per germline (reference sequence). With V trimmed by 3 bases and J by 9 bases, 12 bases remained unmatched. The CDR3 is made up of 18 amino acids. CDR3 residues: CASSIFLGLAGGHGEQFF. CDR3 sequence (DNA): TGTGCCAGTAGTATCTTCCTAGGACTAGCGGGAGGGCATGGTGAGCAGTTCTTC.

The chain employs TRBV6-5 and TRBJ2-3, with 13 bases aligning to TRBD2. The CDR3 consists of 15 residues. Germline V gene data show CDR1 as MNHEY and CDR2 as SVGAGI. Trimming removed 7 bases from V and 3 bases from J; junction bases left unmatched: 4. The CDR3 nucleotides are TGTGCCAGCAAGAGGGGACTAGCGGGGACAGATACGCAGTATTTT. It specifies CASKRGLAGTDTQYF.

In its sample, this clone was seen once. The chain joins TRBV30 to TRBJ2-1, with D possibly being TRBD2 (7 bases). V lost 6 bases and J 10 bases, leaving 28 bases between the germline ends. The CDR3 sequence is 16 residues long. Germline CDR1 GTSNPN, CDR2 SVGIG (reference sequence). The CDR3 DNA sequence: TGTGCCTGCTCCCCCGGGGGCGGGCGGGAGTTTAAGGAGCAGTTCTTC. This gives the protein CACSPGGGREFKEQFF.

J is TRBJ1-1 and V is TRBV5-1; D is uncertain. Looked up from germline, CDR1 is SGHRS and CDR2 is YFSETQ. The CDR3 consists of 14 residues. Between the trimmed V and J ends, which lost 0 bases and 6 bases, there was a span of 12 bases. The CDR3: CASSLGSMPSEAFF. CDR3 DNA: TGCGCCAGCAGCTTGGGGTCTATGCCTTCTGAAGCTTTCTTT.

As to this clone: Mismatch with germline at one junction end may stem from a read error. The CDR3 DNA is TGTGCCAGCAGGGAAGACAGGTACAATCAGCCCCAGCATTTT. Translating gives CASREDRYNQPQHF. This sequence joins TRBV2 and TRBJ1-5; tentatively, D is TRBD1 (6 bases). The germline V gene has CDR1 SNHLY and CDR2 FYNNEI. This CDR3 is built from 14 residues.

The V call is TRBV19, the J call TRBJ2-3, with a weak D call TRBD1 (6 bases). The CDR3 extends over 14 amino acids. Trimming left V 6 bases short and J 4 bases short, with 14 bases between. Germline lookup yields CDR1 LNHDA and CDR2 SQIVND (reference sequence). CDR3 amino acids: CASRTQGISDTQYF. DNA for the CDR3: TGTGCCAGTAGGACCCAGGGGATCTCAGATACGCAGTATTTT.